This T cell receptor beta chain was obtained from a study of cytomegalovirus exposure and HLA in healthy donors. Study findings and constraints: Cytomegalovirus association was assigned to over 150 TCR beta chains.

As regards this clone: Its antigen is currently unknown.

The J segment lost 7 bases and the V segment lost 4 bases, leaving 22 bases of the junction unmatched. CDR1 and CDR2 (germline): MDHEN, SYDVKM. The CDR3 is 19 amino acids. Donors came from a validation cohort of over a hundred subjects, distinct from the first 666-subject cohort. Some clones are missing from TCRdb's copy, which holds only in-frame ones; the method was immunoSEQ multiplex PCR. This table holds 150,000 to 200,000 clones, less than 85% found once. J is TRBJ1-1 and V is TRBV28; 9 bases match TRBD1. The sequenced material came from PBMCs. This TCR came from a man between 18 and 35 years old in good health and CMV-seropositive. The CDR3 sequence is CASSSTLLRQGEGFGEAFF. In nucleotides, the CDR3 is TGTGCCAGCAGTTCGACTCTTCTACGACAGGGGGAAGGATTCGGTGAAGCTTTCTTT.